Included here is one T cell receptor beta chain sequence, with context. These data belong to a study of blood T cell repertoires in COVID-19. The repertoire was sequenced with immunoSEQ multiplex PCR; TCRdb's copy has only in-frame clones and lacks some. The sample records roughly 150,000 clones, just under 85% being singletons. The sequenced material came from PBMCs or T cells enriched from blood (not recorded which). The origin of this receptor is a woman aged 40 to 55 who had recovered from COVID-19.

The CDR3 bases are TGTGCCAGCAGCCCTTGGGACAGAGGAAATTCACCCCTCCACTTT. Translation: CASSPWDRGNSPLHF. The rearrangement uses TRBV5-5 and TRBJ1-6; TRBD1 matches at 7 bases. Germline values: CDR1 SGHKS, CDR2 YYEKEE (reference sequence). V trimming: 4 bases; J trimming: 7 bases; junction bases outside the gene matches: 8. The CDR3 is 15 amino acids.